These 9 T cell receptor beta chains originate from one sample sequenced in a study of CD8+CD57+ T cells in acquired aplastic anemia. The template used for profiling TCR beta VDJ and CDR3 was genomic DNA. One entry per CDR3 protein, called by TCRdb with MiXCR from the reads. The data hold 200,000 to 250,000 distinct CDR3 sequences, with about 37% observed a single time. Sequenced: sorted CD4+, CD8+, or CD8+CD57+ T cells (not recorded which) from PBMCs. Source of these receptors: a human donor in good health, serving as a control.

This clonotype was seen repeatedly, ten times or more. V usage is TRBV12-3 or TRBV12-4 and J usage is TRBJ1-1; the D gene is possibly TRBD1 (5 bases). The ends were cut back, 5 bases at V and 7 bases at J, with 8 bases in the middle. The CDR3 is 11 residues long. CDR3 DNA sequence: TGTGCCAGCAGTACGCAGGGTGAAGCTTTCTTT. Residues: CASSTQGEAFF.

This clonotype was picked up many times. The chain recombines TRBV6-1 with TRBJ1-2, with D possibly being TRBD1 (6 bases). In germline, CDR1 is MNHNS, CDR2 SASEGT. The CDR3 covers 12 residues. V was cut by 5 bases and J by 8 bases, with 12 bases left in between. The CDR3 loop is CASSTRGIGYTF. The CDR3 DNA follows: TGTGCCAGCAGTACCAGGGGTATCGGCTACACCTTC.

This clonotype was counted at least ten times. The chain carries TRBV9 and TRBJ2-5, with D perhaps matching TRBD1 (5 bases). V was cut by 0 bases and J by 7 bases, with 13 bases left in between. Germline assignment: CDR1 SGDLS and CDR2 YYNGEE. The CDR3 sequence is 14 residues long. The CDR3 DNA reads as TGTGCCAGCAGCGTAGAGGCCAGGGAAGGGACCCAGTACTTC. Its protein is CASSVEAREGTQYF.

This clonotype was counted ten times or more. The genes are TRBV10-2 and TRBJ2-1; TRBD1 matches 10 bases. This CDR3 region has 15 residues. V was clipped by 2 bases and J by 8 bases; unmatched bases: 6. Germline-derived CDR1 and CDR2 are WSHSY and SAAADI. CDR3 sequence: CASSERDRGYYEQFF. The DNA of the CDR3 is TGCGCCAGCAGTGAGAGGGACAGGGGCTATTATGAGCAGTTCTTC.

This clonotype was counted ten times or more. This sequence joins TRBV2 and TRBJ1-6; 8 nucleotides line up with TRBD1. Germline CDR1 is SNHLY and CDR2 is FYNNEI. This CDR3 is built from 15 residues. V was clipped by 5 bases and J by 6 bases; unmatched bases: 6. CDR3 residues: CASSFGRGLNSPLHF. CDR3 bases: TGTGCCAGCAGTTTCGGCAGGGGGCTTAATTCACCCCTCCACTTT.

The chain links TRBV5-4 to TRBJ2-3; no clear D. V was pared by 4 bases and J by 3 bases, with 12 bases between. The germline V gene has CDR1 SGHNT and CDR2 YYREEE (reference sequence). This CDR3 region has 14 residues. CDR3 sequence: CASSLIGGTDTQYF. In DNA form, the CDR3 reads TGTGCCAGCAGCCTCATCGGTGGAACAGATACGCAGTATTTT.

The J gene is TRBJ1-1, the V gene TRBV27, with 11 bases aligning to TRBD1. The CDR3 totals 15 residues. V was pared by 6 bases and J by 6 bases, with 9 bases of the junction left unmatched. Germline CDR1 reads MNHEY; CDR2 reads SMNVEV (reference sequence). CDR3 loop: CASSAGDRGRSEAFF. CDR3 nucleotide sequence: TGTGCCAGCAGCGCAGGGGACAGGGGGAGATCTGAAGCTTTCTTT.

This clonotype has only a few counts. The rearrangement uses TRBV4-1 and TRBJ1-5, with D possibly TRBD1 on 5 matching bases. Trimming took off 4 bases at V and 1 base at J, with 17 bases between the two ends. The CDR3 is made up of 17 amino acids. CDR1 MGHRA and CDR2 YSYEKL come from the germline V gene. The CDR3 DNA sequence: TGCGCCAGCAGCCCCAGGGCCGCGGGGATCAGCAATCAGCCCCAGCATTTT. This sequence encodes CASSPRAAGISNQPQHF.

Concerning this clonotype itself: Since a much larger clone is just one base distant, this may be a read error. This chain links TRBV19 with TRBJ1-2; 8 nucleotides align to TRBD1. The CDR3 is 15 residues long. Per the germline V gene, CDR1 is LNHDA and CDR2 is SQIVND (reference sequence). For the CDR3, the DNA is TGTGCCAGTACCACCGGGACAGGAGATTACTATGGCCACACCTTC. This codes for CASTTGTGDYYGHTF.